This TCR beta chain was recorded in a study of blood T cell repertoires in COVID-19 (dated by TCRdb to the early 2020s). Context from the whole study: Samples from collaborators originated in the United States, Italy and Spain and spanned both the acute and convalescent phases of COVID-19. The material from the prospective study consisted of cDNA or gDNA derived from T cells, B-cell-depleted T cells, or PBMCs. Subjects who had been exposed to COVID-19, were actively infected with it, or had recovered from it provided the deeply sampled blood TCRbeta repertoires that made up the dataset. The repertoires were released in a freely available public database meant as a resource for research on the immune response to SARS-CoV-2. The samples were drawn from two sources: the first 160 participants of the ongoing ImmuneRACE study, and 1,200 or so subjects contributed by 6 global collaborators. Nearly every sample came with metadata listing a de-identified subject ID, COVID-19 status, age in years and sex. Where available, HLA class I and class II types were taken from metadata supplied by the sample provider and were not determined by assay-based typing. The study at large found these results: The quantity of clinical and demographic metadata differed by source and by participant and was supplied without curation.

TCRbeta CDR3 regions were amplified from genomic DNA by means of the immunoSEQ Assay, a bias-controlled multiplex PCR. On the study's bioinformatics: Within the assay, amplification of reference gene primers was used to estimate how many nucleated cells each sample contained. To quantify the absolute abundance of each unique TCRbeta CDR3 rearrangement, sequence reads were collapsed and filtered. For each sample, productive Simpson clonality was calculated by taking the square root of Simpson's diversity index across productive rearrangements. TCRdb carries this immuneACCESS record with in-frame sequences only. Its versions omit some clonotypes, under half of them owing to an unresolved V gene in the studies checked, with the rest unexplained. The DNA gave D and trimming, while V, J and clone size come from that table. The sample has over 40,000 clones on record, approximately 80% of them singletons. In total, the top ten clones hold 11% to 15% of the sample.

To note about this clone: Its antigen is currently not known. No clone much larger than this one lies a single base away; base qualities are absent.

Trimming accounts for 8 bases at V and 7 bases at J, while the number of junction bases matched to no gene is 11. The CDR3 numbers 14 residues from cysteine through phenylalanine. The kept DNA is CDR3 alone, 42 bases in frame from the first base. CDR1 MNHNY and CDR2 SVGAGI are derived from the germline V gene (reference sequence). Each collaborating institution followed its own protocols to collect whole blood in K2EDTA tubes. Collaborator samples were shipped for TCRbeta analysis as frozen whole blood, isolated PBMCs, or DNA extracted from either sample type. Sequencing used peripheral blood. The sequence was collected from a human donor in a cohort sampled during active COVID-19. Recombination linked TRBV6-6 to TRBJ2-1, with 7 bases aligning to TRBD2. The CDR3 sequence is CASWGGPGVNEQFF. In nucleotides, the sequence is TGTGCCAGCTGGGGGGGACCGGGTGTTAATGAGCAGTTCTTC.